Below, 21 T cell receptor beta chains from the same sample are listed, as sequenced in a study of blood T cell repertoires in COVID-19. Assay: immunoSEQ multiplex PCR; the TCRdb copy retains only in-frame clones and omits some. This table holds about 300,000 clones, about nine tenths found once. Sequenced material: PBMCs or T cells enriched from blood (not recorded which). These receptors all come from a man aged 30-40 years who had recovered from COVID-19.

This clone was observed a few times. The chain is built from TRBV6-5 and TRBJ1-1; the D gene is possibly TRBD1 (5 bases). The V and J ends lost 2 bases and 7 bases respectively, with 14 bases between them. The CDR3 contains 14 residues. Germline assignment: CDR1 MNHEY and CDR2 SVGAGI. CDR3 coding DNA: TGTGCCAGCAGTTACGGGGGAGGGGCCTTTGAAGCTTTCTTT. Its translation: CASSYGGGAFEAFF.

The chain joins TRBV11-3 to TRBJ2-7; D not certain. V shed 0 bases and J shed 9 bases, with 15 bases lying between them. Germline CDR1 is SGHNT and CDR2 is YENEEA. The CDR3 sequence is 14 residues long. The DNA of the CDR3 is TGTGCCAGCAGCTTAGAAGCCCCCTCCCTTGGGCAGTACTTC. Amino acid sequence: CASSLEAPSLGQYF. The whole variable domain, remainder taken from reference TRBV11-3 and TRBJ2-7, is EAGVVQSPRYKIIEKKQPVAFWCNPISGHNTLYWYLQNLGQGPELLIRYENEEAVDDSQLPKDRFSAERLKGVDSTLKIQPAELGDSAVYLCASSLEAPSLGQYFGPGTRLTVT.

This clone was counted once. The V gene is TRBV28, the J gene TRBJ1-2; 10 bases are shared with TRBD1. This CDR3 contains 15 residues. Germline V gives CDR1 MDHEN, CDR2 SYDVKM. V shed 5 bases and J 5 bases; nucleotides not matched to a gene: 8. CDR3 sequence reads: CASSPTGGADYGYTF. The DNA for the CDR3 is TGTGCCAGCAGTCCGACAGGGGGCGCAGATTATGGCTACACCTTC.

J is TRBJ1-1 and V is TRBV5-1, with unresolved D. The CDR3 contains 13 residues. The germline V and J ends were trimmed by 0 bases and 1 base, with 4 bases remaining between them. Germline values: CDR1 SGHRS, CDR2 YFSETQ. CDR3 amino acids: CASSLAKNTEAFF. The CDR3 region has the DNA TGCGCCAGCAGCTTGGCCAAGAACACTGAAGCTTTCTTT.

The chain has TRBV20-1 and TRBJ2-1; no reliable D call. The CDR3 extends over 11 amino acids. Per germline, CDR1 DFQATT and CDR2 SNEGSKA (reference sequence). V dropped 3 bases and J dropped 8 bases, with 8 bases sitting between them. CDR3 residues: CSASLSDEQFF. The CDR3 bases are TGCAGTGCTAGTCTTAGTGATGAGCAGTTCTTC.

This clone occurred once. The CDR3 sequence is CASSVGGSEQYF. The CDR3 DNA follows: TGTGCCAGCAGCGTGGGGGGAAGCGAGCAGTACTTC. The chain couples TRBV12-3 or TRBV12-4 to TRBJ2-7, with D possibly being TRBD2 (6 bases). Trimming took 6 bases from V and 6 from J, leaving 12 bases between them. This CDR3 contains 12 residues.

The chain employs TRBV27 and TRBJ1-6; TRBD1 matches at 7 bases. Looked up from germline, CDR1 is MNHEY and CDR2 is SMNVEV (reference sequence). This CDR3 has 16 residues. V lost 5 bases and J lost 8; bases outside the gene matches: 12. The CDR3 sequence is CASSTHRDSSHSPLHF. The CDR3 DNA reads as TGTGCCAGCAGTACCCACCGGGACAGTTCCCATTCACCCCTCCACTTT.

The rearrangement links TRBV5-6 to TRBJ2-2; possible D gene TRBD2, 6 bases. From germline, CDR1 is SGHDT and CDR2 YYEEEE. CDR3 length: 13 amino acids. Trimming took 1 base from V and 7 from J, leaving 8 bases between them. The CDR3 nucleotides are TGTGCCAGCAGCTTGTTGGGGGGCGGGGAGCTGTTTTTT. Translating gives CASSLLGGGELFF.

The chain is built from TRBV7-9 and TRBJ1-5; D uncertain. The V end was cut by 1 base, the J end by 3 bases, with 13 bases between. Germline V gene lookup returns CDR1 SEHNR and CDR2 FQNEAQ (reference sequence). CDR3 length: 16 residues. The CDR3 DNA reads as TGTGCCAGCAGCTTAGTGTCAGTCCCATACAATCAGCCCCAGCATTTT. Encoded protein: CASSLVSVPYNQPQHF.

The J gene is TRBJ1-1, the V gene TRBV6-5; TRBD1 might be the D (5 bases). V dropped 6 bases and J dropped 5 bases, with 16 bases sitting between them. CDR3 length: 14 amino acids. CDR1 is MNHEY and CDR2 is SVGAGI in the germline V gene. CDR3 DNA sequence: TGTGCCAGCAGGGTAGGCTTTGGGGGGACTGAAGCTTTCTTT. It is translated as CASRVGFGGTEAFF.

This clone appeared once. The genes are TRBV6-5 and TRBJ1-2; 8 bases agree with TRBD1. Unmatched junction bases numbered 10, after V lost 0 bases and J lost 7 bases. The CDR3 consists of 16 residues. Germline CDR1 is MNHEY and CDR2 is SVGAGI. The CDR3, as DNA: TGTGCCAGCAGTTACTCGAGTGCAGGGGGCGCAAGTGGCTACACCTTC. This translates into CASSYSSAGGASGYTF.

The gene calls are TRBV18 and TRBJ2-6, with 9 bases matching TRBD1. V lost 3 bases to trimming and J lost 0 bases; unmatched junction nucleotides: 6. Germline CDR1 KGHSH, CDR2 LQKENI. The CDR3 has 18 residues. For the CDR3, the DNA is TGTGCCAGCTCACCCGGGACAGGGACGGTCTCTGGGGCCAACGTCCTGACTTTC. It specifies CASSPGTGTVSGANVLTF.

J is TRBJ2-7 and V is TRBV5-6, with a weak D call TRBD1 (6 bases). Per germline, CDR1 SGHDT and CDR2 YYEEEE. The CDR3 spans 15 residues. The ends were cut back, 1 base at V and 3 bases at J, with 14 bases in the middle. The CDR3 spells CASSLKGGRGYEQYF. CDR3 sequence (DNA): TGTGCCAGCAGCTTGAAGGGCGGCAGGGGCTACGAGCAGTACTTC. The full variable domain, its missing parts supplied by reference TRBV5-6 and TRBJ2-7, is DAGVTQSPTHLIKTRGQQVTLRCSPKSGHDTVSWYQQALGQGPQFIFQYYEEEERQRGNFPDRFSGHQFPNYSSELNVNALLLGDSALYLCASSLKGGRGYEQYFGPGTRLTVT.

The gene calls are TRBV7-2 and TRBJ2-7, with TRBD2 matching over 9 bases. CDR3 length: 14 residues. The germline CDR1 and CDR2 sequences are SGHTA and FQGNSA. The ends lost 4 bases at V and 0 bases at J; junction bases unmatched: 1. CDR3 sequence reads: CASSWTSDSYEQYF. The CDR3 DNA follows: TGTGCCAGCAGCTGGACTAGCGACTCCTACGAGCAGTACTTC.

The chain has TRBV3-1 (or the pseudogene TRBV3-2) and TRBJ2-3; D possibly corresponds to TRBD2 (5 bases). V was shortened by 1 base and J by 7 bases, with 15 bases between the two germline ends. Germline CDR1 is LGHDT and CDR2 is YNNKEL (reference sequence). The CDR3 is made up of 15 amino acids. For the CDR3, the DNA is TGTGCCAGCAGCCAAGGAGGGCGACCCCAGAATACGCAGTATTTT. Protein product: CASSQGGRPQNTQYF.

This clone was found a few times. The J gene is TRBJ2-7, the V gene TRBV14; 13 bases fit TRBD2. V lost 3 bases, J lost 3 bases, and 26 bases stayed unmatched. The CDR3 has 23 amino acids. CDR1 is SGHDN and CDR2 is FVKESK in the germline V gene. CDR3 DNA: TGTGCCAGCAGCCACCGACCAGACAGGGGAAAAGGGACTAGCGGGATCTCCTTCTACGAGCAGTACTTC. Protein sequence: CASSHRPDRGKGTSGISFYEQYF.

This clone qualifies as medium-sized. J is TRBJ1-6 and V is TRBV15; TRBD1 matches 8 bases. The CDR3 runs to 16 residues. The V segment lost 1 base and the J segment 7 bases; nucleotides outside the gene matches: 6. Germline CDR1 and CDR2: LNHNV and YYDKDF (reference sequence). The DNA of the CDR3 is TGTGCCACCAGCAGAGGGCCACAGGGGGGGAATTCACCCCTCCACTTT. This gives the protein CATSRGPQGGNSPLHF.

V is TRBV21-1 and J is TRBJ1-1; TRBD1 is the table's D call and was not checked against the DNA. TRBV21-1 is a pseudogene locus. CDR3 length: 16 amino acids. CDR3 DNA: TGTGCCAGCAGTCGCCGGCTAGGACAGGGGGGCACTGAAGCTTTCTTT. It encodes CASSRRLGQGGTEAFF.

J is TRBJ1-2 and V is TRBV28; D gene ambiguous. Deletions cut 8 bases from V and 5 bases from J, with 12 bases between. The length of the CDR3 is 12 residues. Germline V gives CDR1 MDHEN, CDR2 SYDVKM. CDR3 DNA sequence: TGTGCCAGCGGCACCACAAGTTATGGCTACACCTTC. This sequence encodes CASGTTSYGYTF.

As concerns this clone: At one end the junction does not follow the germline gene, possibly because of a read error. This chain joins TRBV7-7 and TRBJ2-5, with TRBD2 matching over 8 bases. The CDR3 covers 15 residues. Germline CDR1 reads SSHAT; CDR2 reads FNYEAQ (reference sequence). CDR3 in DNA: TGTGCTAGCAGCTTAGTCGGGGGGGCCGGCGAGACCCAGTACTTC. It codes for CASSLVGGAGETQYF.

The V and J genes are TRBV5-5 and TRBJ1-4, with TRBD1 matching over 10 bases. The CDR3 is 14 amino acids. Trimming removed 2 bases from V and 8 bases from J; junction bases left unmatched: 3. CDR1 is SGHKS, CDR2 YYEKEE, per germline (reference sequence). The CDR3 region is CASSLPGQGEKLFF. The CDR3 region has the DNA TGTGCCAGCAGCTTACCGGGACAGGGGGAAAAACTGTTTTTT.